The 25 T cell receptor beta chains listed next were all sequenced from one sample in a study of shared clonotypes between healthy human individuals. Profiled with immunoSEQ multiplex PCR; TCRdb holds only in-frame clones, not every one. The sample records some 2,000,000 clones, 85% to 95% being singletons. Material: naive CD4+ T cells sorted from blood. Stated subset: CD45RA+ positively selected. These receptors came from a man aged 18 to 35 in good health.

The table lists this clone with a count of one. The CDR3 region has the DNA TGTGCCAGCAGTCCCTCGACAGGGAACAGCGAGACCCAGTACTTC. Translated: CASSPSTGNSETQYF. The chain recombines TRBV6-5 with TRBJ2-5; 7 bases are shared with TRBD1. The CDR3 sequence is 15 residues long. Trimming at V came to 5 bases and at J to 5 bases, leaving 11 bases not matched to a gene. CDR1 and CDR2 (germline): MNHEY, SVGAGI.

This clone was recorded only once. The rearrangement joins TRBV27 to TRBJ2-7; tentative D call: TRBD2 (5 bases). The CDR3 extends over 11 amino acids. CDR1 is MNHEY and CDR2 is SMNVEV in the germline V gene (reference sequence). Trimming removed 8 bases from V and 1 base from J, with 6 bases in between. The chain's CDR3 is CASGSSYEQYF. CDR3 sequence (DNA): TGTGCCAGCGGGAGTTCCTACGAGCAGTACTTC.

Remarks on this clone: The same CDR3 arises from other DNA sequences in this sample as well. The rearrangement links TRBV11-2 to TRBJ2-5; D may correspond to TRBD1 or TRBD2 (6 bases each). Trimming removed 1 base from V and 4 bases from J, with 13 bases in between. Per the germline V gene, CDR1 is SGHAT and CDR2 is FQNNGV. CDR3 length: 15 residues. This CDR3 is CASSLVGGRRETQYF. The CDR3, as DNA: TGTGCCAGCAGCTTAGTGGGGGGCCGCCGAGAGACCCAGTACTTC.

The rearrangement links TRBV5-1 to TRBJ2-3, with D possibly being TRBD1 (6 bases). CDR1 and CDR2 (germline): SGHRS, YFSETQ. V lost 5 bases and J 3 bases, leaving 13 bases between the germline ends. This CDR3 is built from 14 residues. CDR3 nucleotides: TGCGCCAGCAGACCTTTACAGGGAACAGATACGCAGTATTTT. Translated: CASRPLQGTDTQYF.

This rearrangement joins TRBV11-2 to TRBJ1-5; a possible D gene is TRBD1 (5 bases). Trimming cost V 5 bases and J 2 bases, with 13 bases left between them. CDR3 length: 15 residues. Per the germline V gene, CDR1 is SGHAT and CDR2 is FQNNGV. CDR3 sequence (DNA): TGTGCCAGCAGCCGGGACCCTTTGGGCAATCAGCCCCAGCATTTT. Translated, it gives CASSRDPLGNQPQHF.

The chain uses TRBV7-2 and TRBJ2-7, with 7 bases identical to TRBD1. Germline trimming cut 3 bases from V and 5 bases from J; bases unmatched to any gene: 4. Germline values: CDR1 SGHTA, CDR2 FQGNSA. This CDR3 has 13 amino acids. In nucleotides, the CDR3 is TGTGCCAGCAGCTTTCGGACAGGAAACGAGCAGTACTTC. Amino acids: CASSFRTGNEQYF.

The chain links TRBV6-6 to TRBJ2-5; no reliable D call. V lost 7 bases and J lost 5, with 8 bases in between. In germline, CDR1 is MNHNY, CDR2 SVGAGI (reference sequence). The CDR3 runs 11 residues. DNA for the CDR3: TGTGCCAGCACTGAGGTGGAGACCCAGTACTTC. Residues: CASTEVETQYF.

J is TRBJ2-3 and V is TRBV5-1; 12 bases fit TRBD2. The CDR3 is 18 residues long. CDR1 and CDR2 from the germline V gene are SGHRS and YFSETQ. Trimming cost V 1 base and J 2 bases; bases outside gene matches: 8. CDR3 in DNA: TGCGCCAGCAGCTTGACCCAGGGACTAGCGGGTTCCACAGATACGCAGTATTTT. Protein: CASSLTQGLAGSTDTQYF.

The rearrangement links TRBV30 to TRBJ1-1, with unresolved D. The V and J ends lost 5 bases and 1 base respectively, with 8 bases between them. The germline V gene has CDR1 GTSNPN and CDR2 SVGIG (reference sequence). The CDR3 runs to 12 residues. This CDR3 reads CAWANRNTEAFF. DNA of the CDR3: TGTGCCTGGGCTAACAGGAACACTGAAGCTTTCTTT.

The chain is built from TRBV27 and TRBJ1-4; D perhaps matches TRBD1 (5 bases). V shed 6 bases and J shed 7 bases, with 15 bases lying between them. CDR1 is MNHEY and CDR2 is SMNVEV in the germline V gene (reference sequence). CDR3 length equals 14 residues. CDR3 amino acids: CASSLTRGLEKLFF. The CDR3 bases are TGTGCCAGCAGCCTTACTAGGGGTCTTGAAAAACTGTTTTTT.

In regard to this clone: Other DNA sequences of this sample code for an identical CDR3. This chain connects TRBV11-2 to TRBJ2-2; D may be TRBD2 (5 bases). This CDR3 contains 14 residues. The V end was cut by 0 bases, the J end by 6 bases, with 8 bases between. CDR1 and CDR2 (germline): SGHAT, FQNNGV. As DNA, the CDR3 is TGTGCCAGCAGCTTAGACGGGATTGCCGGGGAGCTGTTTTTT. Translation: CASSLDGIAGELFF.

The chain recombines TRBV10-1 with TRBJ1-5; D is unresolved. V lost 7 bases and J 7 bases, leaving 11 bases between the germline ends. The germline V gene encodes CDR1 WNHNN and CDR2 SYGVQD (reference sequence). The CDR3 is 12 residues long. As DNA, the CDR3 is TGCGCCAGCAACCGGGGAGGACAGCCCCAGCATTTT. It is translated as CASNRGGQPQHF.

This clone was seen once. The chain carries TRBV10-3 and TRBJ1-3; perhaps TRBD1 as D (5 bases). The V and J ends lost 2 bases and 2 bases respectively, with 10 bases between them. The CDR3 is made up of 15 amino acids. Germline V CDR1 and CDR2: ENHRY, SYGVKD. This CDR3 is CAISEKGGAGNTIYF. CDR3 DNA sequence: TGTGCCATCAGTGAGAAAGGAGGGGCTGGAAACACCATATATTTT.

This sequence joins TRBV5-1 and TRBJ1-3, with D maybe TRBD1 (6 bases). V lost 2 bases to trimming and J lost 4 bases, with 16 bases between them. The CDR3 totals 16 residues. Germline V gene sequence: CDR1 SGHRS, CDR2 YFSETQ. This chain's CDR3 is CASSFTGTQLGNTIYF. The DNA of the CDR3 is TGCGCCAGCAGCTTCACCGGGACACAGTTAGGAAACACCATATATTTT.

The CDR3 DNA reads TGTGCCAGCAGCGTGCAGGCCATGAACACTGAAGCTTTCTTT. This gives the protein CASSVQAMNTEAFF. The chain has TRBV11-2 and TRBJ1-1; no reliable D call. V shed 5 bases and J shed 0 bases, with 10 bases lying between them. CDR1 is SGHAT and CDR2 is FQNNGV in the germline V gene. The CDR3 runs 14 residues. The variable domain in full, with the rest retrieved from reference TRBV11-2 and TRBJ1-1, is EAGVAQSPRYKIIEKRQSVAFWCNPISGHATLYWYQQILGQGPKLLIQFQNNGVVDDSQLPKDRFSAERLKGVDSTLKIQPAKLEDSAVYLCASSVQAMNTEAFFGQGTRLTVV.

The CDR3 sequence is CASSSTGGVNTGELFF. The CDR3 nucleotides are TGCGCCAGCAGCTCCACAGGGGGAGTGAATACCGGGGAGCTGTTTTTT. The rearrangement uses TRBV5-1 and TRBJ2-2; 8 nucleotides agree with TRBD1. V was pared by 3 bases and J by 5 bases, with 9 bases of the junction left unmatched. Germline V gene data show CDR1 as SGHRS and CDR2 as YFSETQ. CDR3 size: 16 residues.

The rearrangement links TRBV18 to TRBJ2-2, with TRBD1 identical over 7 bases. The CDR3 covers 14 residues. Germline V gene lookup returns CDR1 KGHSH and CDR2 LQKENI. The V segment lost 4 bases and the J segment 6 bases; nucleotides outside the gene matches: 5. The CDR3 here is CASSRDSLAGELFF. The DNA for the CDR3 is TGTGCCAGCTCACGGGACAGCCTGGCCGGGGAGCTGTTTTTT. Filled out from reference TRBV18 and TRBJ2-2, the complete variable domain reads NAGVMQNPRHLVRRRGQEARLRCSPMKGHSHVYWYRQLPEEGLKFMVYLQKENIIDESGMPKERFSAEFPKEGPSILRIQQVVRGDSAAYFCASSRDSLAGELFFGEGSRLTVL.

V usage is TRBV27 and J usage is TRBJ2-7, with 11 bases identical to TRBD2. CDR1 is MNHEY, CDR2 SMNVEV, per germline (reference sequence). The CDR3 is made up of 16 amino acids. The ends lost 3 bases at V and 4 bases at J; junction bases unmatched: 8. In DNA, the CDR3 is TGTGCCAGCAGTTTTTCAATTCTAGCGGGGGGTTACGAGCAGTACTTC. It encodes CASSFSILAGGYEQYF.

The chain joins TRBV2 to TRBJ1-1; D is ambiguous. Germline CDR1 is SNHLY and CDR2 is FYNNEI. Trimming took 7 bases from V and 1 from J, leaving 7 bases between them. This CDR3 spans 12 amino acids. The CDR3 protein is CASKEGNTEAFF. The DNA of the CDR3 is TGTGCCAGCAAGGAGGGGAACACTGAAGCTTTCTTT. Looking up the rest from reference TRBV2 and TRBJ1-1 gives the full variable domain: EPEVTQTPSHQVTQMGQEVILRCVPISNHLYFYWYRQILGQKVEFLVSFYNNEISEKSEIFDDQFSVERPDGSNFTLKIRSTKLEDSAMYFCASKEGNTEAFFGQGTRLTVV.

A note on this clone: The junction departs from the called germline gene at one end, perhaps through a read error. The chain joins TRBV6-6 to TRBJ1-2; 8 bases agree with TRBD1. CDR3 length: 13 amino acids. The germline V gene has CDR1 MNHNY and CDR2 SVGAGI (reference sequence). The CDR3 sequence is CAISPGTGYGYTF. CDR3 in DNA: TGTGCCATCAGTCCAGGGACAGGCTATGGCTACACCTTC.

The J gene is TRBJ1-1, the V gene TRBV25-1, with D maybe TRBD1 (6 bases). From germline, CDR1 is MGHDK and CDR2 SYGVNS. CDR3 length equals 14 residues. Trimming stripped 6 bases from V and 0 bases from J, with 11 bases between. The DNA for the CDR3 is TGTGCCAGCAGCTCGGGACACTTGAACACTGAAGCTTTCTTT. Translated: CASSSGHLNTEAFF.

The chain couples TRBV6-6 to TRBJ2-7, with D perhaps given as TRBD1 or TRBD2 (6 bases each). CDR1 is MNHNY, CDR2 SVGAGI, per germline (reference sequence). The CDR3 contains 14 residues. Trimming shortened V by 6 bases and J by 0 bases, and 12 bases separated the two germline ends. This chain's CDR3 is CASRPGASSYEQYF. The CDR3 bases are TGTGCCAGCAGACCGGGGGCAAGCTCCTACGAGCAGTACTTC.

The sample holds one count of this clone. A read error may produce the germline difference seen at one junction end. V gene TRBV5-1 combines with J gene TRBJ2-6; 9 bases are shared with TRBD1. The CDR3 is 21 amino acids. Germline-derived CDR1 and CDR2 are SGHRS and YFSETQ. The CDR3 DNA sequence: TGCGCCACCAGCTTCCCCTCCTCAGGGACAGGGAATCTGGCTGGGGCCAACGTCCTGACTTTC. This encodes CATSFPSSGTGNLAGANVLTF.

The V and J genes are TRBV29-1 and TRBJ1-1; 7 bases line up with TRBD1. J was trimmed by 4 bases and V by 1 base; bases with no gene match: 6. CDR1 SQVTM and CDR2 ANQGSEA come from the germline V gene. The CDR3 is 14 amino acids. The CDR3 here is CSVEAQEGATEAFF. CDR3 sequence (DNA): TGCAGCGTTGAAGCCCAGGAGGGGGCCACTGAAGCTTTCTTT.

The chain uses TRBV5-1 and TRBJ1-2, with D possibly being TRBD1 (5 bases). The V end was cut by 4 bases, the J end by 2 bases, with 15 bases between. CDR1 and CDR2 (germline): SGHRS, YFSETQ. CDR3 length equals 15 residues. For the CDR3, the DNA is TGCGCCAGCAGCCAAGGGCGGGGCAGAAACTATGGCTACACCTTC. The encoded protein is CASSQGRGRNYGYTF. The whole variable domain, filled in from reference TRBV5-1 and TRBJ1-2, reads KAGVTQTPRYLIKTRGQQVTLSCSPISGHRSVSWYQQTPGQGLQFLFEYFSETQRNKGNFPGRFSGRQFSNSRSEMNVSTLELGDSALYLCASSQGRGRNYGYTFGSGTRLTVV.